This T cell receptor (beta chain) was recovered during a study of long-term antiretroviral therapy in people with HIV. Across the whole study: Specimens dating back about a decade before the 2015 immediate-ART recommendation are the oldest included.

Findings and caveats of the study: Gathering of blood took place between 2004 and 2017, possibly under older ART regimens.

Researchers ran immunoSEQ v3.0 at survey level. Using immunoSEQ multiplex PCR, the repertoire was profiled, and TCRdb retains in-frame clones only, with some absent. The table records approximately 23,000 clones, about 81% of them present only once. Notes on this clone: Its antigen remains unidentified.

The origin of this receptor is a man aged 25-40 years with HIV. Source: unsorted PBMCs, taken 1.5 years after starting antiretroviral therapy.

The CDR3: CASSLGQVGIQPQHF. In nucleotides, the CDR3 is TGTGCCAGCAGCTTAGGACAGGTTGGGATTCAGCCCCAGCATTTT. This chain connects TRBV7-2 to TRBJ1-5; perhaps TRBD1 as D (6 bases). Trimming cost V 1 base and J 6 bases, with 13 bases left between them. Per the germline V gene, CDR1 is SGHTA and CDR2 is FQGNSA. The CDR3 length is 15 residues. Drawing the rest from reference TRBV7-2 and TRBJ1-5, the complete variable domain is GAGVSQSPSNKVTEKGKDVELRCDPISGHTALYWYRQSLGQGLEFLIYFQGNSAPDKSGLPSDRFSAERTGGSVSTLTIQRTQQEDSAVYLCASSLGQVGIQPQHFGDGTRLSIL.